This TCR beta chain was observed in a study of blood T cell repertoires in COVID-19. Looking at the study overall: The study drew acute and convalescent COVID-19 samples from the United States, Italy and Spain. In each case, the material was cDNA or gDNA derived from T cells, B-cell-depleted T cells, or PBMCs.

This clone was counted only a few times. In the study's own analysis: Scientists estimated how many nucleated cells there were by amplifying reference gene primers. Method: immunoSEQ multiplex PCR; TCRdb's copy keeps in-frame clones and lacks some. V, J and clone size derive from that table, while D and trimming were established from the DNA sequence. The sample includes 150,000 to 200,000 clones, around three quarters of them seen just once. This sequence originates from a man in his 70s with active or convalescent COVID-19. The sequenced sample was peripheral blood.

CDR3 DNA: TGTGCCAGCAGCGTAGGTCGGACAGGGGAATCCTACGAGCAGTACTTC. Translating gives CASSVGRTGESYEQYF. The chain links TRBV9 to TRBJ2-7; 9 nucleotides agree with TRBD1. The CDR3 consists of 16 residues. Unmatched junction bases numbered 5, after V lost 0 bases and J lost 1 base. Germline CDR1 reads SGDLS; CDR2 reads YYNGEE.